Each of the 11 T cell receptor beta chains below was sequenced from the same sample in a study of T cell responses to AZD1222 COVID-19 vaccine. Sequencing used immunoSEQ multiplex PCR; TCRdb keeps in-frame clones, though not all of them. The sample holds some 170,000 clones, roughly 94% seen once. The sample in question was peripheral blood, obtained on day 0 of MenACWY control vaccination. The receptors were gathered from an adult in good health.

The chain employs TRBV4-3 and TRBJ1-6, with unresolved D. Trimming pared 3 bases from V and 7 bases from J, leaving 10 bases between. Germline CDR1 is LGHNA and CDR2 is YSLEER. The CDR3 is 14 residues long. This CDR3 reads CASSQMLRNSPLHF. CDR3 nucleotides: TGCGCCAGCAGCCAGATGTTGCGGAATTCACCCCTCCACTTT.

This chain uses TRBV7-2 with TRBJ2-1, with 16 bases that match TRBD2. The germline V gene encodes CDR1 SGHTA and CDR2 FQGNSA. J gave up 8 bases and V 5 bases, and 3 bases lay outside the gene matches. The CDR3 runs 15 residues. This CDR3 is CASSRGTSGRDEQFF. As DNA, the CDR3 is TGTGCCAGCAGCCGGGGGACTAGCGGGAGGGATGAGCAGTTCTTC.

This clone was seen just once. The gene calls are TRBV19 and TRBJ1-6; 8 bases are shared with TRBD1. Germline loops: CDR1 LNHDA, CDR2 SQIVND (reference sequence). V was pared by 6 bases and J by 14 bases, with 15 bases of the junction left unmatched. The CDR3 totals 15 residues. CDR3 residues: CASSLDRGPGRALHF. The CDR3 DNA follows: TGTGCCAGTAGCCTCGACAGGGGACCGGGGAGGGCCCTCCACTTT.

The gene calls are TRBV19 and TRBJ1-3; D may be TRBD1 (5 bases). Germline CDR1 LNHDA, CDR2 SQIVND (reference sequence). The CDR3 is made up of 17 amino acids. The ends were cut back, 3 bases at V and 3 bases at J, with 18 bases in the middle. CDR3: CASSISSGTQFGNTIYF. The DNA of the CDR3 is TGTGCCAGTAGTATTTCCTCCGGGACGCAATTTGGAAACACCATATATTTT.

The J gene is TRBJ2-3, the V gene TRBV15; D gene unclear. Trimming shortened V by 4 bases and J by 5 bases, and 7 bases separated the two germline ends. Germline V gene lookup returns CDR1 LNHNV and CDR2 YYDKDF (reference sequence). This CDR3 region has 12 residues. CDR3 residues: CATSKLQDTQYF. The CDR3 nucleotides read TGTGCCACCAGCAAGCTCCAAGATACGCAGTATTTT.

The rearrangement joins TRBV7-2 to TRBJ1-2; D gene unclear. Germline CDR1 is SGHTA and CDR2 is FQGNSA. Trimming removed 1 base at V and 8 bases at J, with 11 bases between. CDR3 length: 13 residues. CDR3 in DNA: TGTGCCAGCAGCTTAGGGGAAAAGAGGGGCTACACCTTC. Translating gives CASSLGEKRGYTF.

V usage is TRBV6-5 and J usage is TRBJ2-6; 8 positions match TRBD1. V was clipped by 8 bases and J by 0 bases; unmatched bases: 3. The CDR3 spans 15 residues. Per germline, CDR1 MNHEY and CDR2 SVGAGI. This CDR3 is CASADRASGANVLTF. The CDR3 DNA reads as TGTGCCAGCGCGGACAGGGCCTCTGGGGCCAACGTCCTGACTTTC.

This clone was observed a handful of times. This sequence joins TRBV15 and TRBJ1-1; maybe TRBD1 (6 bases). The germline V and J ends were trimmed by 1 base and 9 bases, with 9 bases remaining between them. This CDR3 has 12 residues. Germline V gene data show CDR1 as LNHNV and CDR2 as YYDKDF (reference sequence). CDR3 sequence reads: CATSRATGKAFF. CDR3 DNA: TGTGCCACCAGCAGAGCTACAGGGAAAGCTTTCTTT.

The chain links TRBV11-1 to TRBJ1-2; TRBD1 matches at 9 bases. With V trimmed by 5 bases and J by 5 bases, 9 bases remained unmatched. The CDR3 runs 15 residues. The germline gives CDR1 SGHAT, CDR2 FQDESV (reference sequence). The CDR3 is CASSRGTGSPYGYTF. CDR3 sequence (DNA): TGTGCCAGCAGCCGTGGGACAGGGTCCCCATATGGCTACACCTTC.

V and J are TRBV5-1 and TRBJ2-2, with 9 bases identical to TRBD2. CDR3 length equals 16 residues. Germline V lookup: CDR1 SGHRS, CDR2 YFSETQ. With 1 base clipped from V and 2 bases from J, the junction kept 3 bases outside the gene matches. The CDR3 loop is CASSLNLAGNTGELFF. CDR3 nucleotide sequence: TGCGCCAGCAGCTTGAATCTAGCGGGAAACACCGGGGAGCTGTTTTTT.

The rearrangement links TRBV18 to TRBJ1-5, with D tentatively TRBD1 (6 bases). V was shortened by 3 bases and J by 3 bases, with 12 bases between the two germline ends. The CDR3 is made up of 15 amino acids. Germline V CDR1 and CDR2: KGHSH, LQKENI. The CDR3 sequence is CASSPGGQTNQPQHF. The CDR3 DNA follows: TGTGCCAGCTCACCCGGGGGCCAAACCAATCAGCCCCAGCATTTT.